A single sample gave rise to the 9 T cell receptor beta chains below, sequenced in a study of identical twins (dated by TCRdb to the mid-2010s). The library was obtained by 5' RACE. The data were produced on an Illumina HiSeq 2000. TCRdb reprocessing: public reads trimmed at Q25 with fastp, clones called with MiXCR, in-frame beta chains kept. When rows share a CDR3 protein, they turn into one entry using the most common DNA and genes. The sample records approximately 410,000 distinct CDR3 sequences, less than 20% of which are singletons. The biggest ten clones account for about 12% of the sample. Sequenced sample: naive T cells sorted from blood. Sample cell subset or site, as interpreted from the label and publication: cells isolated with a human naive T-cell isolation kit. Every receptor here comes from a man in his fifties in good health.

This clonotype showed up many times. The chain carries TRBV24-1 and TRBJ2-1; D might be TRBD2 (5 bases). Trimming stripped 0 bases from V and 5 bases from J, with 13 bases between. CDR1 is KGHDR and CDR2 is SFDVKD in the germline V gene. The CDR3 length is 16 residues. The CDR3 region is CATSDLAFGGDNEQFF. The CDR3 nucleotides are TGTGCCACCAGTGATTTGGCTTTTGGAGGAGACAATGAGCAGTTCTTC.

The V gene is TRBV4-3, the J gene TRBJ2-3; the match to TRBD2 covers 12 bases. V shed 5 bases, J shed 6 bases, and the junction held 6 bases outside the gene matches. CDR3 length equals 15 residues. In germline, CDR1 is LGHNA, CDR2 YSLEER. The CDR3, as DNA: TGCGCCAGCAGCTCCGGGACTAGCGGGCCCGATACGCAGTATTTT. Protein product: CASSSGTSGPDTQYF.

The rearrangement uses TRBV6-5 and TRBJ2-7, with no clear D. With 6 bases removed from V and 5 bases from J, the gap between germline ends came to 11 bases. The CDR3 sequence is 12 residues long. Germline CDR1 and CDR2: MNHEY and SVGAGI. CDR3 nucleotides: TGTGCCAGCAGCCGCGCGCCCGACGAGCAGTACTTC. Translated: CASSRAPDEQYF.

This clonotype was seen at least ten times. This chain links TRBV7-2 with TRBJ2-5, with TRBD2 as a possible D gene (6 bases). V lost 4 bases and J 2 bases, leaving 14 bases between the germline ends. Germline-derived CDR1 and CDR2 are SGHTA and FQGNSA. This CDR3 contains 15 residues. CDR3 amino acids: CASSYGLKIQETQYF. CDR3 bases: TGTGCCAGCAGCTACGGACTAAAGATACAAGAGACCCAGTACTTC.

V usage is TRBV12-3 or TRBV12-4 and J usage is TRBJ1-5, with D hard to call. Trimming took 5 bases from V and 5 from J, leaving 7 bases between them. The CDR3 runs 12 residues. CDR3 coding DNA: TGTGCCAGCAGTGGACTGGATCAGCCCCAGCATTTT. This translates into CASSGLDQPQHF.

The rearrangement joins TRBV28 to TRBJ2-1; D may correspond to TRBD1 or TRBD2 (6 bases each). Trimming pared 2 bases from V and 10 bases from J, leaving 18 bases between. Germline lookup yields CDR1 MDHEN and CDR2 SYDVKM. The CDR3 has 15 amino acids. The CDR3 loop is CASSLKGGAPKEQFF. The CDR3 DNA is TGTGCCAGCAGTTTAAAGGGGGGCGCTCCTAAGGAGCAGTTCTTC.

This chain links TRBV6-5 with TRBJ2-3, with 8 nucleotides matching TRBD2. Germline values: CDR1 MNHEY, CDR2 SVGAGI. V dropped 0 bases and J dropped 5; count of bases not matched to a gene: 7. The CDR3 has 16 residues. CDR3 sequence (DNA): TGTGCCAGCAGTTACTCGACGGGGGGGCTGCAAGATACGCAGTATTTT. Translation: CASSYSTGGLQDTQYF.

In this sample, this clonotype turned up many times. V usage is TRBV18 and J usage is TRBJ1-2, with TRBD1 as a possible D gene (6 bases). Per germline, CDR1 KGHSH and CDR2 LQKENI. The CDR3 loop spans 15 amino acids. Trimming pared 0 bases from V and 2 bases from J, leaving 10 bases between. The DNA of the CDR3 is TGTGCCAGCTCACCACCGGGACAAAGAAACTATGGCTACACCTTC. Its protein is CASSPPGQRNYGYTF.

This clonotype showed up many times. The chain uses TRBV3-1 and TRBJ2-5; D is uncertain. V was shortened by 1 base and J by 6 bases, with 3 bases between the two germline ends. Germline V CDR1 and CDR2: LGHDT, YNNKEL (reference sequence). The CDR3 extends over 11 amino acids. In DNA, the CDR3 is TGTGCCAGCAGCCAAGCGAAGACCCAGTACTTC. This codes for CASSQAKTQYF.